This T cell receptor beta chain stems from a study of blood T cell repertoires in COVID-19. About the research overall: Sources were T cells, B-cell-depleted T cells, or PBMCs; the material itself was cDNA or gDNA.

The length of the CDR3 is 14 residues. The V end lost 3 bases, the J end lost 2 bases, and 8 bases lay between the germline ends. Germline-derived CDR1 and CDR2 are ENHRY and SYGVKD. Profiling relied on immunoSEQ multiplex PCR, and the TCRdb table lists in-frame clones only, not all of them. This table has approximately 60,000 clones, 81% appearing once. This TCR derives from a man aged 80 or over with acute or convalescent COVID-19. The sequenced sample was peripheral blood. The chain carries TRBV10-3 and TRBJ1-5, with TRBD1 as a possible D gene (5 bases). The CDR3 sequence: CAISERGGNQPQHF. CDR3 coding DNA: TGTGCCATCAGTGAACGGGGGGGCAATCAGCCCCAGCATTTT.